This T cell receptor beta chain was found in a study of T cells in Graves' hyperthyroidism and ophthalmopathy. Background on the study: Peripheral blood samples were taken at initial diagnosis, prior to any treatment. Findings and limits, study-wide: Appearing also in blood were most of the thyroid clonotypes expanded above 0.001.

The CDR3 length is 12 residues. Trimming removed 4 bases from V and 3 bases from J, with 7 bases in between. This clonotype occurred many times. Its antigen is undetermined. RNA transcripts yielded amplified TCR beta CDR3 regions. RT-PCR in the first round (using the HTBI primer set) targeted the TCR CDR3. One entry per CDR3 protein results from TCRdb running MiXCR on the multiplex PCR reads. This sample has about 300,000 distinct CDR3 sequences, with about 25% found just once. Pregnant or lactating patients were excluded, as were those with uncontrolled infection or other autoimmune disease. The blood was taken when hyperthyroidism was first diagnosed, before any ophthalmopathy symptoms showed up.

The TCR originated in a middle-aged man with Graves' hyperthyroidism that later progressed to Graves' ophthalmopathy. The chain carries TRBV12-3 or TRBV12-4 and TRBJ2-7, with D uncertain. The specimen sequenced was blood. The CDR3 spells CASSYIIYEQYF. Here the CDR3 DNA reads TGTGCCAGCAGTTATATTATCTACGAGCAGTACTTC.